This T cell receptor (beta chain) originates from a study of cytomegalovirus exposure and HLA in healthy donors. Study-level results: Most TCR sequences were seen very rarely across donors, but some public TCRs occurred in many. The study designated 150 or so TCR beta chains cytomegalovirus-associated. Clusters of TCRs from the first cohort tended to co-occur in the roughly 120 validation repertoires (as a later analysis found). The classifier was said to identify cytomegalovirus status with high specificity and sensitivity.

On this clone itself: Its antigen is not identified.

Clones were read by immunoSEQ multiplex PCR, and TCRdb kept only the in-frame ones, dropping some. The sample lists some 130,000 clones; roughly 86% were seen once. This CDR3 comprises 11 residues. Trimming removed 4 bases at V and 6 bases at J, with 8 bases between. Germline lookup yields CDR1 GTSNPN and CDR2 SVGIG (reference sequence). The chain is built from TRBV30 and TRBJ2-3, with D tentatively TRBD2 (6 bases). Sequenced: PBMCs. The sequence derives from a man aged 25-45 years in good health and CMV-seronegative. CDR3 sequence (DNA): TGTGCCTGGACTAGCGCCGATACGCAGTATTTT. Translated, it gives CAWTSADTQYF. Full variable domain (remainder filled in from reference TRBV30 and TRBJ2-3): SQTIHQWPATLVQPVGSPLSLECTVEGTSNPNLYWYRQAAGRGLQLLFYSVGIGQISSEVPQNLSASRPQDRQFILSSKKLLLSDSGFYLCAWTSADTQYFGPGTRLTVL.